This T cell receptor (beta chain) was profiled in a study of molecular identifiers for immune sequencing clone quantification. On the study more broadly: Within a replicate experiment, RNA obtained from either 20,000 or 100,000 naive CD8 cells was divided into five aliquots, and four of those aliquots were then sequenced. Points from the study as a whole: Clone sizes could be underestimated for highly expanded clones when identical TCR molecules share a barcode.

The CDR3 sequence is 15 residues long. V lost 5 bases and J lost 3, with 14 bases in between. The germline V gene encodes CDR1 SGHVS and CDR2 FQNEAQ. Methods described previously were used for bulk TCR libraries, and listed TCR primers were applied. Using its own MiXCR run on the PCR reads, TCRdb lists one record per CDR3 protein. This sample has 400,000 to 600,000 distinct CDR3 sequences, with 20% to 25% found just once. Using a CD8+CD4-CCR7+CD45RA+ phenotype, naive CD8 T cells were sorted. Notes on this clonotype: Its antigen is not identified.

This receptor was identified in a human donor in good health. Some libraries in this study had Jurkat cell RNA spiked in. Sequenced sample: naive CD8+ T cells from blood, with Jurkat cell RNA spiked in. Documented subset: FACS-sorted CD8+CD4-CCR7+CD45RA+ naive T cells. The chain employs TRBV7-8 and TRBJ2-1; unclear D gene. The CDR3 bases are TGTGCCAGCAGCGCCAAAGATAGAGTCTACAATGAGCAGTTCTTC. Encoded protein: CASSAKDRVYNEQFF.